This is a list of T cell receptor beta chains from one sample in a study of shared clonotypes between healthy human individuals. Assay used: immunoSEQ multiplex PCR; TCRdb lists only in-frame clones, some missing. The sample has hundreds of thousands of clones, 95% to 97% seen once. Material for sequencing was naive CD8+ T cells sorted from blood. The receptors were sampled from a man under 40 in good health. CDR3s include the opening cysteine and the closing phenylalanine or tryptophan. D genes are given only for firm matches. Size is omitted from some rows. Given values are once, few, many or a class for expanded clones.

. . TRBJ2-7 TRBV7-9 CASSPSQGGTGEQYF TGTGCCAGCAGCCCCAGCCAGGGAGGAACGGGGGAGCAGTACTTC
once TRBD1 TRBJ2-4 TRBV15 CATSGDRTVNIQYF TGTGCCACCAGCGGGGACAGGACGGTAAACATTCAGTACTTC
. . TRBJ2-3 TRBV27 CASSAPGVAFDTQYF TGTGCCAGCAGTGCGCCGGGAGTGGCTTTCGATACGCAGTATTTT
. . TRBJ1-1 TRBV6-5 CASSSPPAVNTEAFF TGTGCCAGCAGTTCCCCTCCGGCGGTGAACACTGAAGCTTTCTTT
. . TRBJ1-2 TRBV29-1 CSVATPIRRQWWGYTF TGCAGCGTTGCGACCCCCATTCGGCGGCAGTGGTGGGGCTACACCTTC
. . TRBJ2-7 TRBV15 CATSRSILLEQYF TGTGCCACCAGCAGATCCATCCTTCTGGAGCAGTACTTC
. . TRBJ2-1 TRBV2 CASLGNEQFF TGTGCCAGTCTGGGAAATGAGCAGTTCTTC
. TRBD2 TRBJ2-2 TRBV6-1 CASCCGRAVGELFF TGTGCCAGCTGTTGCGGGAGGGCCGTCGGGGAGCTGTTTTTT
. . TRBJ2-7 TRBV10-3 CAISEMGLINYEQYF TGTGCCATCAGTGAGATGGGACTGATCAACTACGAGCAGTACTTC
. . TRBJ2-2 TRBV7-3 CASSQGGALTGELFF TGTGCCAGCAGCCAAGGAGGGGCCCTCACCGGGGAGCTGTTTTTT
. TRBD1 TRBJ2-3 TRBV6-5 CASNPGQFSTDTQYF TGTGCCAGCAACCCGGGACAGTTTAGCACAGATACGCAGTATTTT
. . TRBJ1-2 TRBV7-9 CASSLTGQEGNYGYTF TGTGCCAGCAGCCTGACGGGGCAGGAAGGTAACTATGGCTACACCTTC
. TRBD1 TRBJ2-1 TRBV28 CASSRPGQGINEQFF TGTGCCAGCAGTCGACCGGGACAGGGGATCAATGAGCAGTTCTTC
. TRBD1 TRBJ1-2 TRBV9 CASREGRGQDGYTF TGTGCCAGCAGGGAGGGCAGGGGGCAGGATGGCTACACCTTC
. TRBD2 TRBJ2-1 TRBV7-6 CASSFGSGRGGNEQFF TGTGCCAGCAGCTTTGGTAGCGGGAGGGGAGGGAATGAGCAGTTCTTC
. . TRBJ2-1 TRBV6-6 CASRGTSVSYNEQFF TGTGCCAGCAGGGGGACATCCGTCTCCTACAATGAGCAGTTCTTC
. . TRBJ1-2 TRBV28 CASSFLGGYTF TGTGCCAGCAGTTTCTTGGGGGGCTACACCTTC
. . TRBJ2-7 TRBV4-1 CASSQDHEQYF TGCGCCAGCAGCCAAGATCACGAGCAGTACTTC
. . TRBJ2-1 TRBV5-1 CASSFVEVHATDEQFF TGCGCCAGCAGCTTTGTAGAGGTTCACGCGACGGATGAGCAGTTCTTC
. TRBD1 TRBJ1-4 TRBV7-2 CASSPGDRGWTNEKLFF TGTGCCAGCAGCCCAGGGGACAGGGGTTGGACTAATGAAAAACTGTTTTTT
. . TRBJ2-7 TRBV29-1 CSVILGLSYEQYF TGCAGCGTTATCCTGGGACTCTCCTACGAGCAGTACTTC
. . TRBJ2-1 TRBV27 CASSLTQAEQFF TGTGCCAGCAGTTTGACCCAAGCTGAGCAGTTCTTC
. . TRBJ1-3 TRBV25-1 CASSAQTGPGNTIYF TGTGCCAGCAGTGCCCAAACAGGGCCTGGAAACACCATATATTTT
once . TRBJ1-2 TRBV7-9 CASSGREWSYGYTF TGTGCCAGCAGCGGGAGGGAATGGTCCTATGGCTACACCTTC